These 5 T cell receptor beta chains came from one sample sequenced in a study of blood T cell repertoires in COVID-19. Data came from immunoSEQ multiplex PCR; TCRdb stores just in-frame clones and leaves some out. This sample has fewer than 250,000 clones, with 80% to 90% found just once. The source material was peripheral blood. The receptor source for this set is a man aged 45-65 years with acute or convalescent COVID-19.

The V call is TRBV5-1, the J call TRBJ2-7; D might be TRBD1 (6 bases). The CDR3 runs to 14 residues. Trimming pared 4 bases from V and 2 bases from J, leaving 13 bases between. Germline assignment: CDR1 SGHRS and CDR2 YFSETQ. The CDR3 DNA reads as TGCGCCAGCAGCCTGGACAGATTTACCTACGAGCAGTACTTC. It yields the protein CASSLDRFTYEQYF. Variable domain in full (rest from reference TRBV5-1 and TRBJ2-7): KAGVTQTPRYLIKTRGQQVTLSCSPISGHRSVSWYQQTPGQGLQFLFEYFSETQRNKGNFPGRFSGRQFSNSRSEMNVSTLELGDSALYLCASSLDRFTYEQYFGPGTRLTVT.

J is TRBJ2-5 and V is TRBV12-5; no reliable D call. The ends were cut back, 3 bases at V and 1 base at J, with 6 bases in the middle. This CDR3 is built from 13 residues. CDR1 is LGHNT, CDR2 FRNRAP, per germline. The CDR3 spells CASGFVPQETQYF. The CDR3 nucleotides are TGTGCTAGTGGTTTCGTCCCCCAAGAGACCCAGTACTTC.

This rearrangement joins TRBV11-2 to TRBJ1-1; 8 bases map to TRBD1. The CDR3 spans 15 residues. Germline assignment: CDR1 SGHAT and CDR2 FQNNGV. J lost 1 base, V lost 5 bases, and 6 bases had no gene match. The DNA of the CDR3 is TGTGCCAGCAGCCCCCGGACAGGGCAGAACACTGAAGCTTTCTTT. Its translation: CASSPRTGQNTEAFF.

The J gene is TRBJ2-7, the V gene TRBV19; no firm D call. This CDR3 comprises 15 residues. The germline gives CDR1 LNHDA, CDR2 SQIVND (reference sequence). The V gene lost 3 bases and the J gene lost 6 bases, with 18 bases spanning the gap. The CDR3 region has the DNA TGTGCCAGTAGTATGCCTGGCAGGCTGGGCTCCGAGCAGTACTTC. Translation: CASSMPGRLGSEQYF.

The CDR3, as DNA: TGTGCCAGCAGGCCAACAGGACCTGCTAACTATGGCTACACCTTC. Amino acid sequence: CASRPTGPANYGYTF. This chain joins TRBV28 and TRBJ1-2; the D gene is possibly TRBD1 (5 bases). CDR1 is MDHEN, CDR2 SYDVKM, per germline. Between the trimmed V and J ends, which lost 6 bases and 0 bases, there was a span of 14 bases. The length of the CDR3 is 15 residues.